This TCR beta chain derives from a study of radiotherapy plus CTLA-4 blockade in lung cancer. With respect to this clone: Its antigen is undetermined.

Generated by immunoSEQ multiplex PCR, the TCRdb table keeps only in-frame clones and is missing some. The sample lists around 110,000 clones; around 84% were seen once. The study, taken as a whole, reports: Per reports, early blood T cell clone dynamics, plus interferon-beta, forecast response most strongly. Expansion of tumor-derived TCR clones was observed in blood after radiotherapy plus ipilimumab.

Germline CDR1 and CDR2: LGHNA and YSLEER. CDR3 length: 18 residues. V was pared by 2 bases and J by 7 bases, with 12 bases of the junction left unmatched. V and J are TRBV4-3 and TRBJ1-6, with 9 bases identical to TRBD1. The sample consisted of peripheral blood, taken from a patient treated with radiotherapy plus ipilimumab. This TCR was sampled from a human donor with non-small cell lung cancer that progressed on radiotherapy plus ipilimumab. Some clones in this sample may be carry-over from other donors' samples. CDR3 sequence: CASSQQTGTGTLNSPLHF. CDR3 bases: TGCGCCAGCAGCCAACAAACCGGGACAGGGACTCTCAATTCACCCCTCCACTTT.